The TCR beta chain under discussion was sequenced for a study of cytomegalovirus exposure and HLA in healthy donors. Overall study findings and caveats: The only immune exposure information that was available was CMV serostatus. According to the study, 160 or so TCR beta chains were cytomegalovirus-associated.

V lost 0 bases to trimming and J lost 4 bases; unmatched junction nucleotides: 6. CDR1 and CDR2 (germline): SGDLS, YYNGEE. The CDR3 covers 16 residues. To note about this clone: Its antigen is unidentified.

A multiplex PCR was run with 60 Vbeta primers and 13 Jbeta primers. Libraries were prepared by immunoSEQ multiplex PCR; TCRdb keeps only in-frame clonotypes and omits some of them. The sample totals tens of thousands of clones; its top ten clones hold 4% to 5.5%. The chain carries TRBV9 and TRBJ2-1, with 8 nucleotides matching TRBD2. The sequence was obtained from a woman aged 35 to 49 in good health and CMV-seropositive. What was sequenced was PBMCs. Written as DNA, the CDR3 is TGTGCCAGCAGCGTAGCGGCTAGCGGGCTGTACAATGAGCAGTTCTTC. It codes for CASSVAASGLYNEQFF.